This T cell receptor beta chain comes out of a study of cytomegalovirus exposure and HLA in healthy donors. With 60 Vbeta and 13 Jbeta primers, the PCR was carried out. Profiled with immunoSEQ multiplex PCR; TCRdb holds only in-frame clones, not every one. The data hold over 85,000 clones, with over 75% observed a single time. The CDR3 length is 15 residues. Germline trimming cut 0 bases from V and 3 bases from J; bases unmatched to any gene: 2. Germline V gene data show CDR1 as SGHRS and CDR2 as YFSETQ. Study-wide points: The study dropped some indistinguishable V segments, TRBV6-2 and TRBV6-3 among them.

This clone was detected only once. Its antigen remains unidentified. This chain connects TRBV5-1 to TRBJ2-1, with TRBD2 matching over 8 bases. This clonotype originated in a female donor in good health and CMV-seropositive. Sequencing was done on a sample of PBMCs. CDR3 nucleotide sequence: TGCGCCAGCAGCTTGGGCGGGGGGTACTACAATGAGCAGTTCTTC. Translated, it gives CASSLGGGYYNEQFF.